This TCR beta chain was documented in a study of post-analysis software for immune sequencing data. For the study at large: Relapsing-remitting, secondary progressive and progressive-relapsing forms of multiple sclerosis all featured among disease courses.

Unique molecular identifiers tagged the TCR beta cDNA libraries. A single record per CDR3 protein comes from TCRdb applying MiXCR to the PCR reads. Here the sample spans 450,000 to 700,000 distinct CDR3 sequences, 44% being singletons. Points from the study as a whole: Elevated frequency relative to controls characterized roughly five TRBV segments in patients, TRBV5-6, TRBV5-1 and TRBV20-1 among them. Significantly lower normalized Chao1 diversity was seen in multiple sclerosis patients than in controls.

There are 16 residues in the CDR3. The germline CDR1 and CDR2 sequences are MGHRA and YSYEKL. The V end lost 4 bases, the J end lost 3 bases, and 18 bases lay between the germline ends. This clonotype has a handful of counts. Its matching antigen is unknown. Sequencing was carried out using blood. The receptor was derived from a girl aged 10 to 17 with multiple sclerosis. V usage is TRBV4-1 and J usage is TRBJ1-2; the D is unclear. The CDR3, as DNA: TGCGCCAGCAGCCTAAAACTCTTCCAACGCTACTATGGCTACACCTTC. Translation: CASSLKLFQRYYGYTF.